This TCR beta chain was retrieved from a study of Graves' ophthalmopathy and Graves' hyperthyroidism. Study conclusions and caveats: Both an approximately 70% sensitivity and an approximately 77% specificity characterized the model's predictions of ophthalmopathy progression.

This clonotype was counted at least ten times. Its matching antigen is unknown. Germline values: CDR1 MNHEY, CDR2 SVGAGI. The CDR3 length is 16 residues. V dropped 3 bases and J dropped 1 base, with 15 bases sitting between them. Researchers took RNA transcripts and amplified TCR beta CDR3 regions from them. An opening RT-PCR round employed HTBI primers and preceded a second-round multiplex PCR. TCRdb re-analysed the multiplex PCR reads in MiXCR, keeping a single row per CDR3 protein. The data contain approximately 410,000 distinct CDR3 sequences, 15% of them singletons. This TCR was sampled from a young woman with stable Graves' hyperthyroidism. This chain links TRBV6-5 with TRBJ2-5, with TRBD1 as a possible D gene (5 bases). The sequenced sample was peripheral blood. This chain's CDR3 is CASSYPPQGPQETQYF. The CDR3, as DNA: TGTGCCAGCAGTTATCCTCCTCAGGGTCCCCAAGAGACCCAGTACTTC.